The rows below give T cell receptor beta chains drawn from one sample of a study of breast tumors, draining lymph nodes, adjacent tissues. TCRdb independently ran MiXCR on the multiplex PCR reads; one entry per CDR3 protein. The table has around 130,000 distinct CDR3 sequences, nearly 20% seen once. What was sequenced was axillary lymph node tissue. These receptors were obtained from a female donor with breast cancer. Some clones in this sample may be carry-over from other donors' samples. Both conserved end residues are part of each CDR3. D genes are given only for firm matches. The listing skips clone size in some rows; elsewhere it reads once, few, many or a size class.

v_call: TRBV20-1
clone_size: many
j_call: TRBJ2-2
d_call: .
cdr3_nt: TGCAGTGCTAGAGTTACTAGGACCGGGGAGCTGTTTTTT
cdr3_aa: CSARVTRTGELFF

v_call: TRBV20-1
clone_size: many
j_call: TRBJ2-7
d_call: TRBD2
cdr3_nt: TGCAGTGCTAGAGATCATAGCGGGGGGGCCCCCGAGCAGTACTTC
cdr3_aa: CSARDHSGGAPEQYF

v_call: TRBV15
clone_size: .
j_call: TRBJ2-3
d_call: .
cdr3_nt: TGTGCCACCAGTCTAATAGGACTAAGCACAGGTACGCAGTATTTT
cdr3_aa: CATSLIGLSTGTQYF

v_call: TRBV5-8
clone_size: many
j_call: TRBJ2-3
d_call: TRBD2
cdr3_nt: TGTGCCAGCAGCTCCCGGGAGGAGGGGACAGATACGCAGTATTTT
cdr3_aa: CASSSREEGTDTQYF

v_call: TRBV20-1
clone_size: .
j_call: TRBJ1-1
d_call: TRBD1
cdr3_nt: TGCAGTGCTAACAGGGGGGTGAACACTGAAGCTTTCTTT
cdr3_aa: CSANRGVNTEAFF

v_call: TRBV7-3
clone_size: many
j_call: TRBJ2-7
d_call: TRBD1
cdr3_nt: TGTGCCAGCAGTCAAACCGGGACAGGGGGCAAGTACTTC
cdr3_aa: CASSQTGTGGKYF

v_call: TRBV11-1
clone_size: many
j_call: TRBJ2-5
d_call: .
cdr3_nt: TGTGCCAGCAGCTTAAATACAGCGGAGACCCAGTACTTC
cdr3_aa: CASSLNTAETQYF

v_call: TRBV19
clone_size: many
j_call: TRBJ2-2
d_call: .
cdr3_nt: TGTGCCAGCAAGAATCAGGGAGGCACCGGGGAGCTGTTTTTT
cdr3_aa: CASKNQGGTGELFF

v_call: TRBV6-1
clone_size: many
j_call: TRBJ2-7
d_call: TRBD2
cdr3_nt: TGTGCCAGCAGCCCCGGGTTAGGACCGACTAGCGGGAGGGCCTACGAGCAGTACTTC
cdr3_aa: CASSPGLGPTSGRAYEQYF

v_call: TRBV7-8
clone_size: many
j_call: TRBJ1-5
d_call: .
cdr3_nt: TGTGCCAGCAGCTTCATCCCCGGGGATCAGCCCCAGCATTTT
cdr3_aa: CASSFIPGDQPQHF

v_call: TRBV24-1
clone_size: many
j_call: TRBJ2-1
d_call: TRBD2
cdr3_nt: TGTGCCACCAGTGACCCTCTAGCGGGGAGGACCAATGAGCAGTTCTTC
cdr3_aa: CATSDPLAGRTNEQFF

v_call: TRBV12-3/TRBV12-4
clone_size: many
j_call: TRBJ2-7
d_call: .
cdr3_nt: TGTGCCAGCAGGTCAACTCAGGGTCCCCGCGCGGCTGAGCAGTACTTC
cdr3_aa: CASRSTQGPRAAEQYF

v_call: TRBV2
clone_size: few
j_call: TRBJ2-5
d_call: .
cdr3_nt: TGTGCCACCTCAAAGTTTTTTGCCGCCCAAGAGACCCAGTACTTC
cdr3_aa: CATSKFFAAQETQYF

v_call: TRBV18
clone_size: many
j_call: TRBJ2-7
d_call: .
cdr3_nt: TGTGCCAGCTCACCTCGGCCAGGGTCGGGCGAGCAGTACTTC
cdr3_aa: CASSPRPGSGEQYF

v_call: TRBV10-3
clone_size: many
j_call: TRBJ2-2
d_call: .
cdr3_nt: TGTGCCATCAGGGCGGCGGGGAACACCGGGGAGCTGTTTTTT
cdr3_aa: CAIRAAGNTGELFF

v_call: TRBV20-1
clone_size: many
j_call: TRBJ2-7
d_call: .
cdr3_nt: TGCAGTGCCGATCCAAGGGGTCACGAGCAGTACTTC
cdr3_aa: CSADPRGHEQYF

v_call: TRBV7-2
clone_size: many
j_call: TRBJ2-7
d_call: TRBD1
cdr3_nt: TGTGCCAGCAGCTTTGACAGGGGAAGGGAGCAGTACTTC
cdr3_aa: CASSFDRGREQYF

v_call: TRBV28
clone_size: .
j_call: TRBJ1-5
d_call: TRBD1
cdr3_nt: TGTGCCAGCAGTTTAGGGACAGGCACTGGCAATCAGCCCCAGCATTTT
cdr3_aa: CASSLGTGTGNQPQHF

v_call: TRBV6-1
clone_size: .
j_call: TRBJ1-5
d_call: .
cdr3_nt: TGTGCCAGCAGTGAAACCGAAAATCAGCCCCAGCATTTT
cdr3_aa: CASSETENQPQHF

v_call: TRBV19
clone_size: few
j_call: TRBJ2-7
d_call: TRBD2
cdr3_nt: TGTGCCAGTAGTATAGATGGGCGGCGGGAGAACTACGAGCAGTACTTC
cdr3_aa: CASSIDGRRENYEQYF